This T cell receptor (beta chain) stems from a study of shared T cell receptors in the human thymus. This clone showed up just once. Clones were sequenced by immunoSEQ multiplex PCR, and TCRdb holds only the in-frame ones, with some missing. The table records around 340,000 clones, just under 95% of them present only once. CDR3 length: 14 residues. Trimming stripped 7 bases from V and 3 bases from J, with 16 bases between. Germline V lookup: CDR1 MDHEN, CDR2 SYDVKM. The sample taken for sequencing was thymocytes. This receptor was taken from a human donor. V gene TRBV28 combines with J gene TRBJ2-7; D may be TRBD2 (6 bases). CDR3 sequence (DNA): TGTGCCAGCACTTCGGAGGGGTCCCGCTACGAGCAGTACTTC. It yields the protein CASTSEGSRYEQYF.